This passage covers 19 T cell receptor beta chains from one sample sequenced in a study of blood T cell repertoires in COVID-19. Libraries were prepared by immunoSEQ multiplex PCR; TCRdb keeps only in-frame clonotypes and omits some of them. The table has some 250,000 clones, around 85% seen once. Material: peripheral blood. These receptors were taken from a woman older than 75 with acute or convalescent COVID-19.

J is TRBJ1-1 and V is TRBV6-5; D may be TRBD1 (5 bases). The CDR3 runs to 12 residues. V shed 7 bases and J shed 6 bases, with 12 bases lying between them. Germline CDR1 and CDR2: MNHEY and SVGAGI. The DNA for the CDR3 is TGTGCCAGCACACTCGGGGGTGCTGAAGCTTTCTTT. Its protein is CASTLGGAEAFF.

This chain uses TRBV5-1 with TRBJ1-6; TRBD1 matches 7 bases. Per germline, CDR1 SGHRS and CDR2 YFSETQ. The CDR3 has 13 residues. V shed 4 bases, J shed 8 bases, and the junction held 3 bases outside the gene matches. CDR3 sequence: CASSPGTDSPLHF. Here the CDR3 DNA reads TGCGCCAGCAGCCCGGGGACAGATTCACCCCTCCACTTT. The complete variable domain, with remaining parts taken from reference TRBV5-1 and TRBJ1-6, reads KAGVTQTPRYLIKTRGQQVTLSCSPISGHRSVSWYQQTPGQGLQFLFEYFSETQRNKGNFPGRFSGRQFSNSRSEMNVSTLELGDSALYLCASSPGTDSPLHFGNGTRLTVT.

In this sample, this clone turned up many times. The chain links TRBV2 to TRBJ2-3; TRBD2 matches at 9 bases. The CDR3 is 18 residues long. Germline loops: CDR1 SNHLY, CDR2 FYNNEI. V shed 3 bases, J shed 3 bases, and the junction held 13 bases outside the gene matches. The CDR3 region has the DNA TGTGCCAGCAGTGAGATAGCGGGAGTTCGTTTTATAACAGATACGCAGTATTTT. Translated: CASSEIAGVRFITDTQYF.

The gene calls are TRBV10-3 and TRBJ2-7; D may be TRBD2 (6 bases). The CDR3 contains 15 residues. Germline values: CDR1 ENHRY, CDR2 SYGVKD. The ends were cut back, 10 bases at V and 1 base at J, with 20 bases in the middle. DNA for the CDR3: TGTGCCACCCGCGTCCGTGGCGGGAAATCCTACGAGCAGTACTTC. Its translation: CATRVRGGKSYEQYF.

V gene TRBV5-5 combines with J gene TRBJ2-4; the D gene is possibly TRBD2 (6 bases). Trimming shortened V by 0 bases and J by 7 bases, and 14 bases separated the two germline ends. The CDR3 has 15 residues. The germline V gene has CDR1 SGHKS and CDR2 YYEKEE (reference sequence). The CDR3 loop reads CASSLGGRSGNIQYF. CDR3 sequence (DNA): TGTGCCAGCAGCTTGGGCGGTCGGAGCGGGAACATTCAGTACTTC.

This clone was counted at least ten times. The chain recombines TRBV19 with TRBJ2-7; 10 nucleotides align to TRBD1. Germline values: CDR1 LNHDA, CDR2 SQIVND (reference sequence). The CDR3 is made up of 13 amino acids. V trimming: 6 bases; J trimming: 4 bases; junction bases outside the gene matches: 3. CDR3 residues: CASRRGQGYEQYF. The CDR3 nucleotides read TGTGCCAGTAGAAGGGGACAGGGGTACGAGCAGTACTTC.

This clone was found a few times. The chain uses TRBV7-2 and TRBJ2-1, with D unclear. The CDR3 is 13 amino acids. V lost 1 base, J lost 4 bases, and 5 bases lay in between. Germline-derived CDR1 and CDR2 are SGHTA and FQGNSA. CDR3 region: CASSLGAYNEQFF. CDR3 DNA sequence: TGTGCCAGCAGCTTAGGAGCTTACAATGAGCAGTTCTTC.

The chain is built from TRBV5-6 and TRBJ1-3, with D possibly TRBD1 on 5 matching bases. This CDR3 contains 15 residues. Germline V gene sequence: CDR1 SGHDT, CDR2 YYEEEE. V shed 0 bases and J shed 2 bases, with 9 bases lying between them. The CDR3 here is CASSLAGSPGNTIYF. CDR3 coding DNA: TGTGCCAGCAGCTTGGCAGGGTCTCCTGGAAACACCATATATTTT.

This chain connects TRBV4-2 to TRBJ2-1; possible D gene TRBD2, 8 bases. The CDR3 covers 13 residues. V lost 3 bases and J lost 12, with 15 bases in between. CDR1 and CDR2 from the germline V gene are LGHNA and YNFKEQ. CDR3: CASSHPAGDRQFF. CDR3 sequence (DNA): TGTGCCAGCAGCCATCCAGCGGGGGACAGGCAGTTCTTC.

This clone was counted a single time. The V and J genes are TRBV5-1 and TRBJ1-4; the D gene is possibly TRBD1 (6 bases). V shed 0 bases and J shed 4 bases, with 13 bases lying between them. The V gene's germline CDR1 is SGHRS and CDR2 YFSETQ. CDR3 size: 16 residues. The CDR3 reads CASSLAGGANNEKLFF. In DNA, the CDR3 is TGCGCCAGCAGCTTGGCCGGGGGGGCCAATAATGAAAAACTGTTTTTT.

The V and J genes are TRBV3-1 (or the pseudogene TRBV3-2) and TRBJ2-1; 8 bases match TRBD2. The junction had 9 bases not matched to a gene; V was cut back by 4 bases and J by 4 bases. Germline-derived CDR1 and CDR2 are LGHDT and YNNKEL (reference sequence). This CDR3 has 16 residues. The CDR3 DNA reads TGTGCCAGCAGCCCCTTGAGCGGGGGACTTTACAATGAGCAGTTCTTC. Translation: CASSPLSGGLYNEQFF.

The chain is built from TRBV9 and TRBJ2-5; 10 bases agree with TRBD2. Germline assignment: CDR1 SGDLS and CDR2 YYNGEE. CDR3 length: 17 residues. The V gene end was trimmed by 4 bases and the J gene end by 0 bases; junction bases not matched to a gene: 9. CDR3 nucleotides: TGTGCCAGCAGCATAGGGCCTAGCGGGAGTAACCAAGAGACCCAGTACTTC. Protein product: CASSIGPSGSNQETQYF.

The chain employs TRBV6-5 and TRBJ2-5, with 9 bases that match TRBD1. Losses at the gene ends were 10 bases for V and 5 bases for J; bases not matched to a gene: 8. The CDR3 runs 13 residues. The germline CDR1 and CDR2 sequences are MNHEY and SVGAGI. The CDR3 loop reads CATRTGEWETQYF. CDR3 nucleotides: TGTGCCACCAGGACAGGGGAGTGGGAGACCCAGTACTTC.

The chain has TRBV7-2 and TRBJ2-5; 11 nucleotides match TRBD2. Germline loops: CDR1 SGHTA, CDR2 FQGNSA. There are 16 residues in the CDR3. V was clipped by 5 bases and J by 4 bases; unmatched bases: 9. The DNA for the CDR3 is TGTGCCAGCAGCCTGAAACTAGCGGGAGTGATAGAGACCCAGTACTTC. It codes for CASSLKLAGVIETQYF.

CDR3 in DNA: TGTGCCAGCAGCATCGCAGGGGATGGCTACACCTTC. It yields the protein CASSIAGDGYTF. The rearrangement uses TRBV5-6 and TRBJ1-2; perhaps TRBD1 as D (6 bases). Germline V gene lookup returns CDR1 SGHDT and CDR2 YYEEEE. This CDR3 comprises 12 residues. V was clipped by 4 bases and J by 6 bases, with 10 bases between them.

The chain combines TRBV6-1 with TRBJ1-5; TRBD1 aligns across 12 bases. The germline V gene encodes CDR1 MNHNS and CDR2 SASEGT. The CDR3 loop spans 19 amino acids. V shed 3 bases, J shed 5 bases, and the junction held 14 bases outside the gene matches. The CDR3, as DNA: TGTGCCAGCAGTGACCGGGACAGGGGGCGAATGGGAGAAGATCAGCCCCAGCATTTT. Its protein product is CASSDRDRGRMGEDQPQHF.

The V gene is TRBV7-9, the J gene TRBJ2-1; 9 bases line up with TRBD1. CDR1 and CDR2 from the germline V gene are SEHNR and FQNEAQ (reference sequence). Trimming took 5 bases from V and 12 from J; bases not matched to a gene: 8. CDR3 length: 13 amino acids. The CDR3 is CASSRDRVQAQFF. The CDR3, as DNA: TGTGCCAGCAGCCGGGACAGGGTTCAGGCGCAGTTCTTC. Full variable domain (outside the CDR3, taken from reference TRBV7-9 and TRBJ2-1): DTGVSQNPRHKITKRGQNVTFRCDPISEHNRLYWYRQTLGQGPEFLTYFQNEAQLEKSRLLSDRFSAERPKGSFSTLEIQRTEQGDSAMYLCASSRDRVQAQFFGPGTRLTVL.

This clone appeared a few times. The chain combines TRBV4-1 with TRBJ2-7; 10 nucleotides agree with TRBD1. The germline V gene has CDR1 MGHRA and CDR2 YSYEKL. The CDR3 consists of 15 residues. Losses at the gene ends were 1 base for V and 3 bases for J; bases not matched to a gene: 3. The CDR3 DNA follows: TGCGCCAGCAGCCAAGTCGGGACAGGGGTCTACGAGCAGTACTTC. It translates to CASSQVGTGVYEQYF.

This clone appeared a single time. The chain is built from TRBV2 and TRBJ1-1; 7 nucleotides align to TRBD1. J was trimmed by 5 bases and V by 7 bases; bases with no gene match: 22. Germline V gene sequence: CDR1 SNHLY, CDR2 FYNNEI. The CDR3 is made up of 18 amino acids. The CDR3 spells CASTVGAPSGTAGTEAFF. CDR3 DNA: TGTGCCAGCACTGTAGGGGCACCCTCCGGGACAGCTGGAACTGAAGCTTTCTTT.